A single sample is the source of the 30 T cell receptor beta chains below, sequenced in a study of cytomegalovirus exposure and HLA in healthy donors. PCR was performed using 60 Vbeta and 13 Jbeta primers. Assay used: immunoSEQ multiplex PCR; TCRdb lists only in-frame clones, some missing. The table lists about 97,000 clones, roughly 79% of them singletons. Specimen: PBMCs. These receptor sequences come from a middle-aged woman in good health and CMV-seronegative.

The chain joins TRBV7-9 to TRBJ2-1; D uncertain. Germline CDR1 and CDR2: SEHNR and FQNEAQ (reference sequence). V was trimmed by 5 bases and J by 7 bases, leaving 3 bases between them. The CDR3 is 10 residues long. In nucleotides, the CDR3 is TGTGCCAGCAGCCCTAATGAGCAGTTCTTC. It yields the protein CASSPNEQFF.

The chain carries TRBV9 and TRBJ1-4, with D hard to call. Germline CDR1 and CDR2: SGDLS and YYNGEE. Deletions cut 3 bases from V and 0 bases from J, with 12 bases between. The CDR3 totals 16 residues. CDR3 nucleotides: TGTGCCAGCAGCGCGGCGAGCGATGCAACTAATGAAAAACTGTTTTTT. This encodes CASSAASDATNEKLFF.

V is TRBV30 and J is TRBJ2-1; D uncertain. Trimming took 4 bases from V and 5 from J, leaving 6 bases between them. Looked up from germline, CDR1 is GTSNPN and CDR2 is SVGIG (reference sequence). This CDR3 contains 11 residues. CDR3 DNA sequence: TGTGCCTGGAACCAGAACAATGAGCAGTTCTTC. Translation: CAWNQNNEQFF. Complete variable domain (other parts from reference TRBV30 and TRBJ2-1): SQTIHQWPATLVQPVGSPLSLECTVEGTSNPNLYWYRQAAGRGLQLLFYSVGIGQISSEVPQNLSASRPQDRQFILSSKKLLLSDSGFYLCAWNQNNEQFFGPGTRLTVL.

The chain combines TRBV6-1 with TRBJ2-5; 9 nucleotides line up with TRBD2. Per germline, CDR1 MNHNS and CDR2 SASEGT. Trimming took 3 bases from V and 4 from J; bases not matched to a gene: 6. CDR3 length equals 15 residues. As DNA, the CDR3 is TGTGCCAGCAGTGACGAGGGACTAGCAAGAGAGACCCAGTACTTC. This gives the protein CASSDEGLARETQYF.

The chain recombines TRBV10-2 with TRBJ2-7, with a possible D match to TRBD1 (5 bases). The V end was cut by 6 bases, the J end by 0 bases, with 12 bases between. This CDR3 contains 14 residues. Germline V CDR1 and CDR2: WSHSY, SAAADI. Written as DNA, the CDR3 is TGCGCCAGCAGCCCGACAGTCCTCTCCTACGAGCAGTACTTC. Its translation is CASSPTVLSYEQYF.

The CDR3 DNA is TGTGCCAGCAGCCCTGAGGCCCTAGAGACCCAGTACTTC. Encoded protein: CASSPEALETQYF. The chain links TRBV7-9 to TRBJ2-5, with unresolved D. V was trimmed by 5 bases and J by 4 bases, leaving 11 bases between them. Looked up from germline, CDR1 is SEHNR and CDR2 is FQNEAQ (reference sequence). CDR3 length: 13 amino acids. Looking up the rest from reference TRBV7-9 and TRBJ2-5 gives the full variable domain: DTGVSQNPRHKITKRGQNVTFRCDPISEHNRLYWYRQTLGQGPEFLTYFQNEAQLEKSRLLSDRFSAERPKGSFSTLEIQRTEQGDSAMYLCASSPEALETQYFGPGTRLLVL.

V gene TRBV2 combines with J gene TRBJ2-5; 8 nucleotides line up with TRBD1. This CDR3 contains 14 residues. Germline CDR1 is SNHLY and CDR2 is FYNNEI. The V and J ends lost 5 bases and 1 base, in that order; junction bases with no gene match: 3. The chain's CDR3 is CASSRDRTQETQYF. The CDR3 DNA is TGTGCCAGCAGTCGGGACAGGACCCAAGAGACCCAGTACTTC. Full variable domain (outside the CDR3, taken from reference TRBV2 and TRBJ2-5): EPEVTQTPSHQVTQMGQEVILRCVPISNHLYFYWYRQILGQKVEFLVSFYNNEISEKSEIFDDQFSVERPDGSNFTLKIRSTKLEDSAMYFCASSRDRTQETQYFGPGTRLLVL.

This clone occurred a few times. At one end the junction does not follow the germline gene, possibly because of a read error. J is TRBJ2-3 and V is TRBV10-3, with 13 bases fitting TRBD2. This CDR3 has 14 amino acids. The germline gives CDR1 ENHRY, CDR2 SYGVKD. The CDR3 here is CASSGLAGADTQYF. The CDR3 nucleotides read TGTGCCAGCAGTGGACTAGCGGGAGCAGATACGCAGTATTTT.

The genes are TRBV5-8 and TRBJ2-7; no firm D call. Trimming took off 4 bases at V and 6 bases at J, with 14 bases between the two ends. The CDR3 has 13 amino acids. CDR1 and CDR2 (germline): SGHTS, YDEGEE. The CDR3 nucleotides are TGTGCCAGCAGCACCCGCGGTCGCCCCGAGCAGTACTTC. Translating it yields CASSTRGRPEQYF.

The chain combines TRBV19 with TRBJ1-5; tentative D call: TRBD1 (6 bases). CDR3 length: 15 amino acids. Germline-derived CDR1 and CDR2 are LNHDA and SQIVND (reference sequence). The V end was cut by 4 bases, the J end by 0 bases, with 10 bases between. This CDR3 reads CASSKQGYSNQPQHF. The CDR3 nucleotides read TGTGCCAGTAGTAAACAGGGATATAGCAATCAGCCCCAGCATTTT.

There are a few counts of this clone. V usage is TRBV10-3 and J usage is TRBJ2-5, with D maybe TRBD1 (6 bases). Germline-derived CDR1 and CDR2 are ENHRY and SYGVKD. Trimming took 6 bases from V and 11 from J, leaving 16 bases between them. This CDR3 comprises 12 residues. The CDR3 protein is CAIRASQGEQYF. The CDR3 DNA follows: TGTGCCATCAGGGCCTCACAGGGAGAGCAGTACTTC.

CDR3 residues: CASSRTGISPLHF. CDR3 sequence (DNA): TGTGCCAGCAGCCGAACAGGGATTTCACCCCTCCACTTT. The chain recombines TRBV6-5 with TRBJ1-6, with D maybe TRBD1 (6 bases). Trimming cost V 6 bases and J 9 bases, with 12 bases left between them. In germline, CDR1 is MNHEY, CDR2 SVGAGI. CDR3 size: 13 residues.

This rearrangement joins TRBV29-1 to TRBJ2-7; 7 bases are a match to TRBD1. The ends lost 0 bases at V and 2 bases at J; junction bases unmatched: 4. The CDR3 is 14 residues long. CDR1 SQVTM and CDR2 ANQGSEA come from the germline V gene. The DNA of the CDR3 is TGCAGCGTTGAAGACCCCGGACAGGCCTACGAGCAGTACTTC. It specifies CSVEDPGQAYEQYF.

The V call is TRBV28, the J call TRBJ2-1, with 12 nucleotides matching TRBD2. The CDR3 runs to 15 residues. CDR1 MDHEN and CDR2 SYDVKM come from the germline V gene. V lost 3 bases to trimming and J lost 5 bases; unmatched junction nucleotides: 2. For the CDR3, the DNA is TGTGCCAGCAGTTTTCGACTAGCGGGGGACAATGAGCAGTTCTTC. Residues: CASSFRLAGDNEQFF.

This clone showed up just a few times. This rearrangement joins TRBV19 to TRBJ2-3; no definite D call. The CDR3 loop spans 14 amino acids. CDR1 and CDR2 (germline): LNHDA, SQIVND (reference sequence). The V end was cut by 0 bases, the J end by 4 bases, with 8 bases between. CDR3 in amino acids: CASSIDLVSDTQYF. The CDR3 DNA sequence: TGTGCCAGTAGTATAGATCTAGTCTCAGATACGCAGTATTTT.

This chain joins TRBV6-5 and TRBJ1-4, with TRBD1 as a possible D gene (6 bases). Germline CDR1 and CDR2: MNHEY and SVGAGI. The V end lost 6 bases, the J end lost 8 bases, and 16 bases lay between the germline ends. The CDR3 length is 14 residues. The CDR3 DNA sequence: TGTGCCAGCAGGGATGTTTCAGGGGACGAAAAACTGTTTTTT. It translates to CASRDVSGDEKLFF.

In DNA form, the CDR3 reads TGTGCCACCAGCAGAGACGTCTCTGGGGCCAACGTCCTGACTTTC. Translating it yields CATSRDVSGANVLTF. The chain uses TRBV15 and TRBJ2-6; D gene ambiguous. V dropped 0 bases and J dropped 0 bases, with 3 bases sitting between them. Germline CDR1 LNHNV, CDR2 YYDKDF (reference sequence). The CDR3 has 15 amino acids.

V is TRBV28 and J is TRBJ2-1, with D maybe TRBD2 (6 bases). CDR3 length equals 16 residues. Trimming left V 8 bases short and J 0 bases short, with 17 bases between. CDR1 and CDR2 (germline): MDHEN, SYDVKM. As DNA, the CDR3 is TGTGCCAGCCGCTTCGGGGGTCACAGCTCCTACAATGAGCAGTTCTTC. It is translated as CASRFGGHSSYNEQFF.

In DNA form, the CDR3 reads TGTGCCAGCAGTTACTCTCGAGGCATCAATCAGCCCCAGCATTTT. Its translation is CASSYSRGINQPQHF. The rearrangement links TRBV6-5 to TRBJ1-5; the D is unclear. Between the trimmed V and J ends, which lost 0 bases and 3 bases, there was a span of 9 bases. The CDR3 loop spans 15 amino acids. Germline loops: CDR1 MNHEY, CDR2 SVGAGI.

The table lists this clone with a few counts. The rearrangement links TRBV13 to TRBJ2-7; the match to TRBD2 covers 10 bases. The CDR3 is 17 amino acids. From germline, CDR1 is PRHDT and CDR2 FYEKMQ (reference sequence). J was trimmed by 4 bases and V by 0 bases; bases with no gene match: 9. This CDR3 reads CASSLGASGGPSYEQYF. As DNA, the CDR3 is TGTGCCAGCAGCTTAGGCGCTAGCGGGGGACCCTCATACGAGCAGTACTTC.

The chain combines TRBV7-9 with TRBJ2-2; D is ambiguous. The CDR3 runs 16 residues. The germline CDR1 and CDR2 sequences are SEHNR and FQNEAQ (reference sequence). V gave up 6 bases and J gave up 0 bases, with 14 bases separating them. The CDR3 DNA reads TGTGCCAGCAGTTTCAAACAAGCGACGAACACCGGGGAGCTGTTTTTT. The encoded protein is CASSFKQATNTGELFF.

This clone was detected only a few times. The chain links TRBV6-1 to TRBJ2-5; D uncertain. Germline loops: CDR1 MNHNS, CDR2 SASEGT. Trimming cost V 0 bases and J 3 bases, with 8 bases left between them. This CDR3 comprises 14 residues. CDR3 DNA: TGTGCCAGCAGTGAAGCGACTTGGAAAGAGACCCAGTACTTC. Translated, it gives CASSEATWKETQYF.

The chain is built from TRBV19 and TRBJ2-7; 11 nucleotides match TRBD1. CDR1 is LNHDA and CDR2 is SQIVND in the germline V gene (reference sequence). V lost 5 bases and J lost 1; bases outside the gene matches: 4. The CDR3 contains 15 residues. CDR3 sequence: CASSAGQGVSYEQYF. CDR3 in DNA: TGTGCCAGTAGTGCGGGACAGGGGGTGTCCTACGAGCAGTACTTC.

The chain joins TRBV2 to TRBJ2-4, with D unclear. The V end lost 9 bases, the J end lost 0 bases, and 12 bases lay between the germline ends. The CDR3 has 14 residues. The germline CDR1 and CDR2 sequences are SNHLY and FYNNEI. CDR3 coding DNA: TGTGCCAGTTGTTTGACTGAAGCCAAAAACATTCAGTACTTC. Its protein product is CASCLTEAKNIQYF.

The chain links TRBV19 to TRBJ2-7, with TRBD1 identical over 10 bases. Trimming removed 7 bases from V and 2 bases from J; junction bases left unmatched: 8. Per germline, CDR1 LNHDA and CDR2 SQIVND (reference sequence). The CDR3 has 15 amino acids. The CDR3 is CASTAGQGGAYEQYF. CDR3 DNA: TGTGCCAGTACCGCCGGACAGGGGGGTGCCTACGAGCAGTACTTC.

In its sample, this clone was seen once. This chain links TRBV5-1 with TRBJ2-3; TRBD1 matches at 8 bases. The CDR3 extends over 14 amino acids. The V gene's germline CDR1 is SGHRS and CDR2 YFSETQ. Trimming at V came to 4 bases and at J to 3 bases, leaving 4 bases not matched to a gene. For the CDR3, the DNA is TGCGCCAGCAGCGCGGGACAGGATACAGATACGCAGTATTTT. Its translation is CASSAGQDTDTQYF.

The table lists this clone with a count of one. V is TRBV7-2 and J is TRBJ2-7; 11 bases map to TRBD2. This CDR3 is built from 15 residues. Germline trimming cut 4 bases from V and 9 bases from J; bases unmatched to any gene: 11. Germline V CDR1 and CDR2: SGHTA, FQGNSA. The DNA for the CDR3 is TGTGCCAGCAGCTCTCCAGATAGCGGGAGGGCCGGGCAGTACTTC. It is translated as CASSSPDSGRAGQYF.

The V and J genes are TRBV2 and TRBJ2-7; D remains ambiguous. CDR3 size: 14 residues. Germline CDR1 and CDR2: SNHLY and FYNNEI. The V gene lost 3 bases and the J gene lost 9 bases, with 18 bases spanning the gap. The CDR3 nucleotides are TGTGCCAGCAGTGATTCTATATCCCCTCTAGGGCAGTACTTC. It is translated as CASSDSISPLGQYF.

The chain links TRBV28 to TRBJ2-1; a possible D gene is TRBD1 (5 bases). V lost 3 bases and J lost 9, with 6 bases in between. The CDR3 spans 11 residues. Germline CDR1 reads MDHEN; CDR2 reads SYDVKM. The DNA of the CDR3 is TGTGCCAGCAGTTTGGGGCTTGAGCAGTTCTTC. It is translated as CASSLGLEQFF.

The chain is built from TRBV6-1 and TRBJ1-5; D not certain. Germline assignment: CDR1 MNHNS and CDR2 SASEGT. Trimming took off 3 bases at V and 5 bases at J, with 11 bases between the two ends. The CDR3 covers 14 residues. The CDR3 here is CASSDGRRDQPQHF. The CDR3 DNA reads TGTGCCAGCAGTGACGGGAGGCGGGATCAGCCCCAGCATTTT.